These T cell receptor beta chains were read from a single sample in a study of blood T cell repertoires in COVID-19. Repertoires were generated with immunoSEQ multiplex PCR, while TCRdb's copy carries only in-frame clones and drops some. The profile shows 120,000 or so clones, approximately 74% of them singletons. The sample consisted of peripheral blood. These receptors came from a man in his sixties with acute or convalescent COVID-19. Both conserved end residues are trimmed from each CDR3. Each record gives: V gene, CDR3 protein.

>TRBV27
ASSLSGQGYYEQY
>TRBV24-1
ATSDATYRGTGELF
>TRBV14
ASSPASGRAHEQY
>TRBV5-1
ASSLEGLSGTQY
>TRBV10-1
ASSEGGGNSPLH
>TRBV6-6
ASSYSLTVSGYT
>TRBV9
ASSVRGQGVYEQY
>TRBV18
ASSPPGVSGGSYNEQF
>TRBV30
AWNAGGNQPQH
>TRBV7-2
ASSGQIYEKLF
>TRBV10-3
AISIDIRYEQY
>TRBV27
ASSFGGRTEQY
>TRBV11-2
ASSLRTIQETQY
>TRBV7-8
ASSSSTSGISQY
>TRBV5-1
ASSLQGNTGELF
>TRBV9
ASSVPAGGGEQY
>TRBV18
ASSTLAESSYEQY
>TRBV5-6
ASSSGYGNSYEQY
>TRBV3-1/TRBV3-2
ASSQGGTQNSPLH
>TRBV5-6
ASSEWGQNYGYT
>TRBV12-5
ASGLVLSSVNEQF
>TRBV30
AWERVLANIQY
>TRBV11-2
ASSLTPSAETQY
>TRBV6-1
ASSEGDSPYGYT
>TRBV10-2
ASSTLRDRGPYEQY
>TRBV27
ASSSGREGYNEQF
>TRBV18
ASAGRGDNEQF
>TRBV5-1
ASSPRGAGGTGANVLT
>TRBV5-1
ASSRGPGTSSSYEQY
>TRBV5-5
ASSLGQGFTGELF
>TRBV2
ASPRPDQLSTNYGYT
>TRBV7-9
ASSLRDGGNSPLH
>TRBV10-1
ADSRGIGEQF
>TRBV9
ASSMGTRAEKLF
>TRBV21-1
ASSKCWDRGKETQY
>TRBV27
ASSLWGGADYGYT
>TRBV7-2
ASSQHMTGGEQF
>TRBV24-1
ATAGGVAYNEQF
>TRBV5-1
ASNPRLESTGELF
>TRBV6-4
ASSEPPGQGQGNTIY
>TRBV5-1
ASSVTETAGELF
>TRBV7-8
ASSLGGVRTEAF
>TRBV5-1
ASSLRFQAYEQF
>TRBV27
ASSLQKRGGSYNSPLH
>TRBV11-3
ASSSGQLYEQY
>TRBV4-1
ASSPRSPGSDTQY
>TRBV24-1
ATSRGRVKGTNTGELF
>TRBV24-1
ATSDPKTRTDTQY
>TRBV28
ASKVGPRNYGYT
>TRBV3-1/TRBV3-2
ASSPGTSGRLYEQY
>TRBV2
ASSAQGTLNTEAF
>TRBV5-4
ASSLEPTSGGAVNEQF
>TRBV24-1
ATSDPSGADTQY
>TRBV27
ASSLLTSGAYNEQF
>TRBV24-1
ATSDFRETLSYEQY